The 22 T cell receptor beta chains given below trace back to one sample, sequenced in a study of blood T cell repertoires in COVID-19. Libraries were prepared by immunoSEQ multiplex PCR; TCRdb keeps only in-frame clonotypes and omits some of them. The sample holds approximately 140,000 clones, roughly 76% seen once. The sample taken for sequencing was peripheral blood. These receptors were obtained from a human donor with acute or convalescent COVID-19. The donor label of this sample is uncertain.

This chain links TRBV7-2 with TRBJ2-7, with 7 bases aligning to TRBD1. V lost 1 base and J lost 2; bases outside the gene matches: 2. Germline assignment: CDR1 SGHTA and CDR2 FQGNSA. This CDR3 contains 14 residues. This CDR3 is CASSLGGGPYEQYV. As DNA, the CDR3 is TGTGCCAGCAGCTTAGGAGGGGGCCCCTACGAGCAGTACGTC.

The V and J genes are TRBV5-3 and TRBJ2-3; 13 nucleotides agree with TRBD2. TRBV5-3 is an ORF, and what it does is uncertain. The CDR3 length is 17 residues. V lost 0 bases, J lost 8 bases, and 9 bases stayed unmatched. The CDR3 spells CARSLALAGGLSSTQYF. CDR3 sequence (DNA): TGTGCCAGAAGCTTGGCACTAGCGGGGGGGCTCTCTAGTACGCAGTATTTT.

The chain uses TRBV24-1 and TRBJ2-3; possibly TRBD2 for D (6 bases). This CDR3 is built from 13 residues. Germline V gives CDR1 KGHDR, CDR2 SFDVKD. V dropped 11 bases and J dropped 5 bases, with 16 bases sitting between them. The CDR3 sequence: CAIGQDGGDTQYF. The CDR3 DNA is TGTGCCATCGGACAAGACGGGGGAGATACGCAGTATTTT.

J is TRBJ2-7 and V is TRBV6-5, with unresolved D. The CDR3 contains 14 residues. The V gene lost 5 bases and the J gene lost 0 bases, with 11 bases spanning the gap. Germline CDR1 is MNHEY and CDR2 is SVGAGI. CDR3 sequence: CASSLLASSYEQYV. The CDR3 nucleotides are TGTGCCAGCAGTCTCCTGGCCAGCTCCTACGAGCAGTACGTC.

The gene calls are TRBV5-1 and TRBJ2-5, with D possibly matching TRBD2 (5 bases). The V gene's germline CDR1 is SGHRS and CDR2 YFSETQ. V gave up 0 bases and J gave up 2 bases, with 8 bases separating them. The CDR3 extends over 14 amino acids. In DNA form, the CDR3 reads TGCGCCAGCAGCTTGGGACCGGGGCAAGAGACCCAGTACTTC. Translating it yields CASSLGPGQETQYF. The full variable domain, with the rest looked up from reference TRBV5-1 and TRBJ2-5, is KAGVTQTPRYLIKTRGQQVTLSCSPISGHRSVSWYQQTPGQGLQFLFEYFSETQRNKGNFPGRFSGRQFSNSRSEMNVSTLELGDSALYLCASSLGPGQETQYFGPGTRLLVL.

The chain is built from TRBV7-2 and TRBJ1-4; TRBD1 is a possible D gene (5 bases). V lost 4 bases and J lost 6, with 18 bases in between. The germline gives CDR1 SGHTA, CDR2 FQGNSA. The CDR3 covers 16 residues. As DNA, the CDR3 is TGTGCCAGCAGCTCCCTGGGGCTGGGCGAAGATGAAAAACTGTTTTTT. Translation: CASSSLGLGEDEKLFF.

The CDR3 nucleotides read TGCGCCAGCAGCTTGGAGCCTGCGAACTATGGCTACACCTTC. This gives the protein CASSLEPANYGYTF. V is TRBV5-1 and J is TRBJ1-2; no reliable D call. Germline assignment: CDR1 SGHRS and CDR2 YFSETQ. CDR3 length equals 14 residues. Between the trimmed V and J ends, which lost 0 bases and 2 bases, there was a span of 8 bases.

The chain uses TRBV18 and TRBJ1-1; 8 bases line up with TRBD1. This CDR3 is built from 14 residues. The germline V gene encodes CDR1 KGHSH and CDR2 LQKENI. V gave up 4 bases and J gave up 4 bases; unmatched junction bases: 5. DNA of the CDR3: TGTGCCAGCTCACAAGGACAGGGTTCCACTGAAGCTTTCTTT. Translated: CASSQGQGSTEAFF.

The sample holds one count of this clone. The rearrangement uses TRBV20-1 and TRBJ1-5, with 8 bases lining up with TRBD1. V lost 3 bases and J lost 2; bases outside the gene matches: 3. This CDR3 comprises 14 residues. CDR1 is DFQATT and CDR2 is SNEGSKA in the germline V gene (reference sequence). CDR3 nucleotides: TGCAGTGCTAGTAGGACAGGGCGCAATCAGCCCCAGCATTTT. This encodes CSASRTGRNQPQHF.

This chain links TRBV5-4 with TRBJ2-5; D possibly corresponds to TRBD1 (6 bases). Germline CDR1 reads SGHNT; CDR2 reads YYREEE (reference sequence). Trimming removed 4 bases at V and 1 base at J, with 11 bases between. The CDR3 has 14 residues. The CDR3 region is CASSKDSLQETQYF. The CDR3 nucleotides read TGTGCCAGCAGCAAGGACAGCCTCCAAGAGACCCAGTACTTC. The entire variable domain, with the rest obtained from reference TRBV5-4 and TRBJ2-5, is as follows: ETGVTQSPTHLIKTRGQQVTLRCSSQSGHNTVSWYQQALGQGPQFIFQYYREEENGRGNFPPRFSGLQFPNYSSELNVNALELDDSALYLCASSKDSLQETQYFGPGTRLLVL.

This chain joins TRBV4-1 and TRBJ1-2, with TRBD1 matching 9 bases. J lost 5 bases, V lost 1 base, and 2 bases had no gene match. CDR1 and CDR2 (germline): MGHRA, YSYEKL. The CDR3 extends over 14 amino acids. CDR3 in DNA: TGCGCCAGCAGCCAAGGGGACAGGGTTTATGGCTACACCTTC. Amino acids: CASSQGDRVYGYTF.

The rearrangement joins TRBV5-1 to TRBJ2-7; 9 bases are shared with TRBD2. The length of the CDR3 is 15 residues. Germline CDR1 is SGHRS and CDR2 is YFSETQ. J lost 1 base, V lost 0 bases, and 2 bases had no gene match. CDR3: CASSLVAGASYEQYV. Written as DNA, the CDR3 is TGCGCCAGCAGCTTGGTAGCGGGGGCTTCCTACGAGCAGTACGTC.

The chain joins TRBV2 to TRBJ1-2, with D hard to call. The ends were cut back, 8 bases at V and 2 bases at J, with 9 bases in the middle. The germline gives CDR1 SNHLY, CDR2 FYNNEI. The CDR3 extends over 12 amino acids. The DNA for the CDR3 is TGTGCCAGCGGGAGGGTAAACTATGGCTACACCTTC. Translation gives CASGRVNYGYTF.

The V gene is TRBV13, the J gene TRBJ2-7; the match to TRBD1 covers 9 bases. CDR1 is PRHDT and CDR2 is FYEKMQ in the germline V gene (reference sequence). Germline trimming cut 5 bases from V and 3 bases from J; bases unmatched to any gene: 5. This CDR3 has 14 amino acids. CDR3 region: CASSIGTGYYEQYV. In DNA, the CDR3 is TGTGCCAGCAGCATTGGGACAGGGTACTACGAGCAGTACGTC.

This CDR3 is CASSWMGPGNSDTQYF. The CDR3 DNA reads TGTGCCAGCAGTTGGATGGGCCCAGGGAACTCAGATACGCAGTATTTT. V gene TRBV27 combines with J gene TRBJ2-3, with D perhaps TRBD1 (5 bases). V was clipped by 4 bases and J by 4 bases, with 18 bases between them. Looked up from germline, CDR1 is MNHEY and CDR2 is SMNVEV (reference sequence). The CDR3 runs 16 residues.

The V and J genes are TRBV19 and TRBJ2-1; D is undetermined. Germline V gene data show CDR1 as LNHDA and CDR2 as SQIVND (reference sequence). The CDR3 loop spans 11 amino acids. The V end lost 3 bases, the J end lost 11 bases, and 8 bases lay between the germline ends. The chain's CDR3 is CASSIGPKQFF. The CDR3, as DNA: TGTGCCAGTAGTATTGGGCCTAAGCAGTTCTTC.

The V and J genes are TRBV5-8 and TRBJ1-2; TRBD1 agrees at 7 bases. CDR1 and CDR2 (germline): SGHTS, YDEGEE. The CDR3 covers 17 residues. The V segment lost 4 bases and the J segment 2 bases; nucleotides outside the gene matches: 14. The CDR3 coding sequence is TGTGCCAGCAGCCCGGGGACGGGGGACAGCTTAAACTATGGCTACACCTTC. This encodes CASSPGTGDSLNYGYTF.

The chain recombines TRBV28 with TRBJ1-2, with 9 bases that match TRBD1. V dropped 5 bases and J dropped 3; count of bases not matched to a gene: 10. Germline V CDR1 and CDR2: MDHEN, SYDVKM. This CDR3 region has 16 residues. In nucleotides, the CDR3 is TGTGCCAGCAGTATTAAGGGACAGGGATTCGACTATGGCTACACCTTC. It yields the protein CASSIKGQGFDYGYTF.

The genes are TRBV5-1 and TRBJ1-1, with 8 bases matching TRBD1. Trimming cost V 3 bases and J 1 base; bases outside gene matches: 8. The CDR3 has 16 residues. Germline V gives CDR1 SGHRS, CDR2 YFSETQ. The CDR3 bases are TGCGCCAGCAGCTCGGGTGGGACAGGTTGGAACACTGAAGCTTTCTTT. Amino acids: CASSSGGTGWNTEAFF.

CDR3: CASSGPIGGGTEAFF. The CDR3 DNA follows: TGTGCCAGCAGCGGGCCGATCGGCGGGGGGACTGAAGCTTTCTTT. The chain combines TRBV7-9 with TRBJ1-1; tentative D call: TRBD1 (5 bases). Looked up from germline, CDR1 is SEHNR and CDR2 is FQNEAQ (reference sequence). The length of the CDR3 is 15 residues. V was clipped by 5 bases and J by 5 bases, with 18 bases between them.

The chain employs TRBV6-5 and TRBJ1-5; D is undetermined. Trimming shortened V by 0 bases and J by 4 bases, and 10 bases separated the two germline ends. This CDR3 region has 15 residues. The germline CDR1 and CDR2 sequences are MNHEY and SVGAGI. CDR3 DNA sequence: TGTGCCAGCAGTTACTCGGTACAGTCTAATCAGCCCCAGCATTTT. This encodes CASSYSVQSNQPQHF.

The CDR3 DNA sequence: TGTGCCAGCAGCCCGAACCTAGCAAACTATGGCTACACCTTC. Residues: CASSPNLANYGYTF. The chain has TRBV3-1 (or the pseudogene TRBV3-2) and TRBJ1-2; D is unclear. The CDR3 is 14 residues long. Germline V gives CDR1 LGHDT, CDR2 YNNKEL (reference sequence). V lost 4 bases and J lost 2, with 11 bases in between.